These 17 T cell receptor beta chains came from one sample sequenced in a study of cytomegalovirus exposure and HLA in healthy donors. Researchers ran the PCR with 60 Vbeta and 13 Jbeta primers. Data came from immunoSEQ multiplex PCR; TCRdb stores just in-frame clones and leaves some out. The repertoire holds more than 100,000 clones, with about 80% as singletons. Sequencing was performed on PBMCs. These receptors originate from a man aged 35 to 55 in good health and CMV-seronegative.

The rearrangement uses TRBV29-1 and TRBJ2-7; 7 bases are a match to TRBD2. Looked up from germline, CDR1 is SQVTM and CDR2 is ANQGSEA. The V gene end was trimmed by 4 bases and the J gene end by 5 bases; junction bases not matched to a gene: 11. This CDR3 comprises 14 residues. CDR3 region: CSVADRGELHEQYF. As DNA, the CDR3 is TGCAGCGTTGCAGATCGGGGGGAATTACACGAGCAGTACTTC.

This clone was observed a single time. This chain joins TRBV25-1 and TRBJ1-6; D call uncertain. Germline CDR1 MGHDK, CDR2 SYGVNS. The ends were cut back, 2 bases at V and 2 bases at J, with 10 bases in the middle. The CDR3 is made up of 16 amino acids. CDR3 DNA: TGTGCCAGCAGTGAAGGGTCGGGTACCTATAATTCACCCCTCCACTTT. Amino acid sequence: CASSEGSGTYNSPLHF.

This CDR3 is CASRRGLTDTQYF. CDR3 nucleotides: TGCGCCAGCCGTCGAGGCCTCACAGATACGCAGTATTTT. V gene TRBV5-1 combines with J gene TRBJ2-3; D ambiguous. The V end was cut by 7 bases, the J end by 2 bases, with 11 bases between. The CDR3 has 13 residues. CDR1 and CDR2 (germline): SGHRS, YFSETQ. Complete variable domain (other parts from reference TRBV5-1 and TRBJ2-3): KAGVTQTPRYLIKTRGQQVTLSCSPISGHRSVSWYQQTPGQGLQFLFEYFSETQRNKGNFPGRFSGRQFSNSRSEMNVSTLELGDSALYLCASRRGLTDTQYFGPGTRLTVL.

This clone was seen only a few times. The chain links TRBV5-4 to TRBJ2-5, with a tentative D call TRBD1 (5 bases). V was pared by 5 bases and J by 5 bases, with 19 bases between. From germline, CDR1 is SGHNT and CDR2 YYREEE (reference sequence). The CDR3 is made up of 15 amino acids. The CDR3 DNA is TGTGCCAGCAGTTTTGATTCCCAGGGTGGCGAGACCCAGTACTTC. Protein: CASSFDSQGGETQYF.

CDR3 nucleotides: TGTGCCAGCAGCTTAGATCCTAGCGGGAGGGCAGAGGCAGATACGCAGTATTTT. It translates to CASSLDPSGRAEADTQYF. The chain links TRBV7-8 to TRBJ2-3, with 12 nucleotides matching TRBD2. This CDR3 is built from 18 residues. Germline assignment: CDR1 SGHVS and CDR2 FQNEAQ. V trimming: 1 base; J trimming: 4 bases; junction bases outside the gene matches: 9.

This chain links TRBV2 with TRBJ1-5; no clear D gene. Germline V gene lookup returns CDR1 SNHLY and CDR2 FYNNEI. The CDR3 runs to 17 residues. V dropped 2 bases and J dropped 2 bases, with 16 bases sitting between them. CDR3 in DNA: TGTGCCAGCAGTGAAAGAGGACTCTCCGAAGGCAATCAGCCCCAGCATTTT. This sequence encodes CASSERGLSEGNQPQHF.

V and J are TRBV7-2 and TRBJ1-1, with D tentatively TRBD1 (5 bases). Germline V gene data show CDR1 as SGHTA and CDR2 as FQGNSA. The V end was cut by 0 bases, the J end by 3 bases, with 8 bases between. The CDR3 sequence is 14 residues long. The CDR3 spells CASSLAIGDTEAFF. The CDR3 DNA reads TGTGCCAGCAGCTTAGCGATAGGGGACACTGAAGCTTTCTTT.

The genes are TRBV5-1 and TRBJ2-2, with a tentative D call TRBD2 (6 bases). The CDR3 is 14 amino acids. CDR1 and CDR2 (germline): SGHRS, YFSETQ. Deletions cut 0 bases from V and 6 bases from J, with 9 bases between. The CDR3 sequence: CASSLDWGAGELFF. The CDR3 bases are TGCGCCAGCAGCTTGGACTGGGGGGCCGGGGAGCTGTTTTTT.

Written as DNA, the CDR3 is TGTGCCAGCAGACTCTTAAGCGGGAGCAGCGTAGAGCAGTTCTTC. Encoded protein: CASRLLSGSSVEQFF. The chain combines TRBV27 with TRBJ2-1; 8 bases are a match to TRBD2. The CDR3 runs 15 residues. Per the germline V gene, CDR1 is MNHEY and CDR2 is SMNVEV (reference sequence). V gave up 6 bases and J gave up 10 bases; unmatched junction bases: 14.

The genes are TRBV18 and TRBJ1-1, with D unclear. Trimming removed 3 bases at V and 7 bases at J, with 12 bases between. The CDR3 runs 13 residues. Germline V gene sequence: CDR1 KGHSH, CDR2 LQKENI. In nucleotides, the CDR3 is TGTGCCAGCTCACCTGAGCGGGAACTTGAAGCTTTCTTT. It encodes CASSPERELEAFF.

The genes are TRBV5-6 and TRBJ2-5; 9 bases line up with TRBD1. The end of the DNA is better explained by TRBJ2-7, so the J call may be wrong. CDR3 length: 16 residues. CDR1 is SGHDT and CDR2 is YYEEEE in the germline V gene. The CDR3 protein is CASSLGGQGLLYEQYF. The CDR3 DNA sequence: TGTGCCAGCAGCTTGGGGGGACAGGGACTTTTATACGAGCAGTACTTC.

The gene calls are TRBV19 and TRBJ1-5; TRBD1 might be the D (6 bases). This CDR3 spans 15 amino acids. V was shortened by 3 bases and J by 6 bases, with 15 bases between the two germline ends. Germline assignment: CDR1 LNHDA and CDR2 SQIVND (reference sequence). CDR3 sequence reads: CASSITTGHAQPQHF. As DNA, the CDR3 is TGTGCCAGTAGTATTACGACAGGCCATGCTCAGCCCCAGCATTTT.

This chain links TRBV2 with TRBJ1-3, with 7 bases lining up with TRBD1. CDR3 length: 16 amino acids. V trimming: 4 bases; J trimming: 0 bases; junction bases outside the gene matches: 6. Germline lookup yields CDR1 SNHLY and CDR2 FYNNEI. This chain's CDR3 is CASSVWDSDSGNTIYF. CDR3 nucleotides: TGTGCCAGCAGTGTGTGGGACAGTGACTCTGGAAACACCATATATTTT.

The chain joins TRBV28 to TRBJ1-2; 9 bases fit TRBD1. The CDR3 length is 14 residues. Germline CDR1 is MDHEN and CDR2 is SYDVKM. V lost 6 bases, J lost 5 bases, and 7 bases stayed unmatched. CDR3 residues: CASRPQGAPYGYTF. CDR3 DNA sequence: TGTGCCAGCAGACCACAGGGGGCCCCTTATGGCTACACCTTC.

The chain employs TRBV7-7 and TRBJ2-5; 10 bases align to TRBD1. Germline V CDR1 and CDR2: SSHAT, FNYEAQ (reference sequence). Trimming took 5 bases from V and 4 from J; bases not matched to a gene: 1. This CDR3 spans 13 amino acids. CDR3 region: CASSRDRGETQYF. The DNA for the CDR3 is TGTGCCAGCAGCCGGGACAGGGGAGAGACCCAGTACTTC.

Regarding this clone: At one of its ends the junction is not consistent with the germline gene, which may arise from a read error. This sequence joins TRBV2 and TRBJ2-1; perhaps TRBD1 as D (6 bases). The CDR3 is made up of 15 amino acids. CDR1 SNHLY and CDR2 FYNNEI come from the germline V gene. As DNA, the CDR3 is TGTGCCAGCAGTAAAGCGACAGGCACCTACAATGAGCAGTTCTTC. Translating it yields CASSKATGTYNEQFF.

The chain is built from TRBV7-9 and TRBJ1-4, with a weak D call TRBD1 (5 bases). Per the germline V gene, CDR1 is SEHNR and CDR2 is FQNEAQ (reference sequence). This CDR3 is built from 17 residues. The V end was cut by 1 base, the J end by 0 bases, with 12 bases between. CDR3 bases: TGTGCCAGCAGCTTAGGCAGGGCGCCTCCAACTAATGAAAAACTGTTTTTT. This encodes CASSLGRAPPTNEKLFF.